These 32 T cell receptor beta chains were all obtained from the same sample, sequenced in a study of graft-versus-host responses after intestinal transplantation. The table came from immunoSEQ multiplex PCR; TCRdb's copy has only in-frame clones and leaves some out. The sample holds 50,000 to 75,000 clones, around 93% seen once. These receptors have no identified antigens. Sequences were derived from unstimulated CD4+ T cells sorted from spleen or lymph node cells, sampled before transplant. Receptors were obtained from a human donor who was the organ donor for an intestinal transplant.

This chain joins TRBV10-3 and TRBJ2-5; D gene uncertain. The V gene's germline CDR1 is ENHRY and CDR2 SYGVKD. The length of the CDR3 is 15 residues. V was shortened by 3 bases and J by 1 base, with 12 bases between the two germline ends. This CDR3 is CAISEKMYSQETQYF. DNA of the CDR3: TGTGCCATCAGTGAAAAGATGTACTCCCAAGAGACCCAGTACTTC.

The rearrangement links TRBV18 to TRBJ2-4; perhaps TRBD1 as D (5 bases). Germline CDR1 is KGHSH and CDR2 is LQKENI. The CDR3 sequence is 13 residues long. Deletions cut 2 bases from V and 5 bases from J, with 7 bases between. The CDR3 spells CASSPGAENIQYF. The CDR3 DNA follows: TGTGCCAGCTCACCAGGGGCAGAAAACATTCAGTACTTC.

V and J are TRBV15 and TRBJ2-7; D is possibly TRBD2 (5 bases). The V gene lost 0 bases and the J gene lost 3 bases, with 15 bases spanning the gap. Germline CDR1 LNHNV, CDR2 YYDKDF (reference sequence). The CDR3 length is 16 residues. The CDR3 sequence is CATSRDRWGEFYEQYF. The CDR3 bases are TGTGCCACCAGCAGAGATAGGTGGGGAGAATTCTACGAGCAGTACTTC. Supplemented by reference TRBV15 and TRBJ2-7, the full variable domain reads DAMVIQNPRYQVTQFGKPVTLSCSQTLNHNVMYWYQQKSSQAPKLLFHYYDKDFNNEADTPDNFQSRRPNTSFCFLDIRSPGLGDTAMYLCATSRDRWGEFYEQYFGPGTRLTVT.

V gene TRBV4-3 combines with J gene TRBJ2-1; 9 nucleotides match TRBD1. V lost 2 bases to trimming and J lost 7 bases; unmatched junction nucleotides: 6. The CDR3 extends over 15 amino acids. Per the germline V gene, CDR1 is LGHNA and CDR2 is YSLEER. This CDR3 is CASSQRGQGGNEQFF. The DNA of the CDR3 is TGCGCCAGCAGCCAACGGGGACAGGGAGGGAATGAGCAGTTCTTC.

The gene calls are TRBV4-3 and TRBJ2-7, with 10 nucleotides matching TRBD1. J gave up 6 bases and V 4 bases, and 6 bases lay outside the gene matches. CDR1 and CDR2 from the germline V gene are LGHNA and YSLEER. This CDR3 has 14 residues. In DNA, the CDR3 is TGCGCCAGCAGCCGGGGACAGGGGCCATTCGAGCAGTACTTC. Translating gives CASSRGQGPFEQYF.

The rearrangement uses TRBV6-1 and TRBJ2-7; D is ambiguous. V was trimmed by 5 bases and J by 6 bases, leaving 11 bases between them. This CDR3 spans 12 amino acids. From germline, CDR1 is MNHNS and CDR2 SASEGT. Here the CDR3 DNA reads TGTGCCAGCAGTTATCCTCCCAGCGAGCAGTACTTC. Its protein product is CASSYPPSEQYF.

This chain links TRBV5-1 with TRBJ2-5; no clear D gene. The CDR3 is 13 amino acids. CDR1 SGHRS and CDR2 YFSETQ come from the germline V gene. Trimming took off 1 base at V and 2 bases at J, with 6 bases between the two ends. The CDR3 reads CASSLWEQETQYF. The CDR3 region has the DNA TGCGCCAGCAGCTTGTGGGAACAAGAGACCCAGTACTTC.

The chain links TRBV9 to TRBJ2-5, with D possibly being TRBD2 (5 bases). The CDR3 is made up of 14 amino acids. V was cut by 0 bases and J by 0 bases, with 6 bases left in between. Per the germline V gene, CDR1 is SGDLS and CDR2 is YYNGEE. CDR3 loop: CASSVGADQETQYF. DNA of the CDR3: TGTGCCAGCAGCGTAGGAGCGGACCAAGAGACCCAGTACTTC.

V gene TRBV19 combines with J gene TRBJ2-1; 10 nucleotides match TRBD2. The CDR3 length is 15 residues. The V gene end was trimmed by 7 bases and the J gene end by 3 bases; junction bases not matched to a gene: 6. CDR1 and CDR2 from the germline V gene are LNHDA and SQIVND (reference sequence). The CDR3 DNA is TGTGCCAGTACGGCTCTAGCGGGGGTCTACAATGAGCAGTTCTTC. Its translation: CASTALAGVYNEQFF.

The rearrangement links TRBV5-1 to TRBJ2-1; 10 bases fit TRBD2. From germline, CDR1 is SGHRS and CDR2 YFSETQ. This CDR3 spans 16 amino acids. V trimming: 0 bases; J trimming: 2 bases; junction bases outside the gene matches: 2. The CDR3 DNA is TGCGCCAGCAGCTTGGCCAGCGGGGGGGCCTACAATGAGCAGTTCTTC. Protein sequence: CASSLASGGAYNEQFF.

This sequence joins TRBV15 and TRBJ2-7; the D is unclear. The CDR3 extends over 14 amino acids. Germline V CDR1 and CDR2: LNHNV, YYDKDF (reference sequence). The ends were cut back, 1 base at V and 3 bases at J, with 10 bases in the middle. The CDR3 here is CATSRGGSLYEQYF. In nucleotides, the CDR3 is TGTGCCACCAGCAGAGGTGGCAGCCTCTACGAGCAGTACTTC.

The chain has TRBV27 and TRBJ1-5; D is possibly TRBD1 (5 bases). The length of the CDR3 is 16 residues. Germline assignment: CDR1 MNHEY and CDR2 SMNVEV (reference sequence). Trimming left V 0 bases short and J 2 bases short, with 11 bases between. Here the CDR3 DNA reads TGTGCCAGCAGTTTATCGGGGGGGTGGGGCAATCAGCCCCAGCATTTT. Its translation is CASSLSGGWGNQPQHF.

V is TRBV6-6 and J is TRBJ2-2; 9 bases line up with TRBD1. The trim removed 5 bases at V and 4 bases at J, leaving 5 bases unmatched. The germline V gene has CDR1 MNHNY and CDR2 SVGAGI (reference sequence). This CDR3 spans 15 amino acids. For the CDR3, the DNA is TGTGCCAGCAGTCACCGGGACAGGGCCACCGGGGAGCTGTTTTTT. Protein product: CASSHRDRATGELFF.

This rearrangement joins TRBV7-8 to TRBJ1-5, with 7 bases aligning to TRBD1. With V trimmed by 6 bases and J by 4 bases, 9 bases remained unmatched. CDR3 length: 15 amino acids. CDR1 and CDR2 (germline): SGHVS, FQNEAQ. CDR3 in DNA: TGTGCCAGCAGTTCCACAGGGGTTAGAAATCAGCCCCAGCATTTT. Translation gives CASSSTGVRNQPQHF. Based on the CDR3 plus reference TRBV7-8 and TRBJ1-5, the full variable domain is GAGVSQSPRYKVAKRGQDVALRCDPISGHVSLFWYQQALGQGPEFLTYFQNEAQLDKSGLPSDRFFAERPEGSVSTLKIQRTQQEDSAVYLCASSSTGVRNQPQHFGDGTRLSIL.

CDR3 region: CASSPTGLEQYF. The CDR3 nucleotides read TGTGCCAGCAGCCCGACAGGGCTCGAGCAGTACTTC. V gene TRBV5-6 combines with J gene TRBJ2-7; 7 nucleotides line up with TRBD1. This CDR3 comprises 12 residues. V lost 4 bases, J lost 6 bases, and 4 bases stayed unmatched. Germline V CDR1 and CDR2: SGHDT, YYEEEE.

The genes are TRBV5-4 and TRBJ1-2; tentatively, D is TRBD1 (5 bases). This CDR3 is built from 16 residues. V lost 1 base and J 3 bases, leaving 16 bases between the germline ends. Per the germline V gene, CDR1 is SGHNT and CDR2 is YYREEE (reference sequence). As DNA, the CDR3 is TGTGCCAGCAGCTTGTTTGGGGCTTCCAAGGACTATGGCTACACCTTC. Translation: CASSLFGASKDYGYTF.

This clone showed up just a few times. The chain combines TRBV7-6 with TRBJ1-2; D is unclear. This CDR3 is built from 13 residues. Between the trimmed V and J ends, which lost 0 bases and 4 bases, there was a span of 6 bases. Germline V gives CDR1 SGHVS, CDR2 FNYEAQ. The CDR3 is CASSLANLYGYTF. The CDR3 DNA reads TGTGCCAGCAGCTTAGCGAATCTCTATGGCTACACCTTC. The whole variable domain, filled in from reference TRBV7-6 and TRBJ1-2, reads GAGVSQSPRYKVTKRGQDVALRCDPISGHVSLYWYRQALGQGPEFLTYFNYEAQQDKSGLPNDRFSAERPEGSISTLTIQRTEQRDSAMYRCASSLANLYGYTFGSGTRLTVV.

J is TRBJ2-5 and V is TRBV27, with 8 bases fitting TRBD1. Trimming cost V 3 bases and J 5 bases; bases outside gene matches: 8. The germline CDR1 and CDR2 sequences are MNHEY and SMNVEV (reference sequence). The CDR3 extends over 15 amino acids. CDR3 region: CASSFGQGAGETQYF. The CDR3 coding sequence is TGTGCCAGCAGTTTTGGTCAGGGGGCAGGGGAGACCCAGTACTTC.

On this clone itself: The germline gene is not matched at one end of the junction; a read error may be the cause. The chain has TRBV11-2 and TRBJ2-1; 14 nucleotides agree with TRBD2. Germline V gene sequence: CDR1 SGHAT, CDR2 FQNNGV. The CDR3 extends over 16 amino acids. In nucleotides, the CDR3 is TGTGCCAGCACCTTAGGGACTAGCGGGAGACACAATGAGCAGTTCTTC. It translates to CASTLGTSGRHNEQFF.

The V call is TRBV4-2, the J call TRBJ1-2; TRBD1 aligns across 7 bases. Trimming removed 1 base from V and 2 bases from J; junction bases left unmatched: 4. This CDR3 is built from 15 residues. Germline V gene sequence: CDR1 LGHNA, CDR2 YNFKEQ. The DNA for the CDR3 is TGTGCCAGCAGCCAAGGTAGACAGGGAAACTATGGCTACACCTTC. It translates to CASSQGRQGNYGYTF.

The V and J genes are TRBV10-3 and TRBJ2-7, with 7 bases identical to TRBD1. The CDR3 runs 13 residues. Germline V gene lookup returns CDR1 ENHRY and CDR2 SYGVKD. The V segment lost 10 bases and the J segment 2 bases; nucleotides outside the gene matches: 8. The CDR3 DNA reads TGTGCCACCAAGACAGGGAACACCTACGAGCAGTACTTC. Translated: CATKTGNTYEQYF.

The chain combines TRBV4-1 with TRBJ2-1, with D perhaps TRBD2 (5 bases). From germline, CDR1 is MGHRA and CDR2 YSYEKL. Trimming shortened V by 1 base and J by 7 bases, and 11 bases separated the two germline ends. The CDR3 is made up of 14 amino acids. The CDR3, as DNA: TGCGCCAGCAGCCAAGTTCCGGGGAGTAATGAGCAGTTCTTC. It codes for CASSQVPGSNEQFF.

The chain joins TRBV11-1 to TRBJ2-3; no definite D call. V lost 5 bases and J 2 bases, leaving 14 bases between the germline ends. Germline V gene data show CDR1 as SGHAT and CDR2 as FQDESV (reference sequence). The CDR3 loop spans 15 amino acids. CDR3 sequence: CASSRGGPHTDTQYF. CDR3 in DNA: TGTGCCAGCAGCCGCGGTGGACCACACACAGATACGCAGTATTTT.

This chain links TRBV27 with TRBJ1-2; D uncertain. With 6 bases removed from V and 2 bases from J, the gap between germline ends came to 7 bases. This CDR3 has 12 residues. CDR1 MNHEY and CDR2 SMNVEV come from the germline V gene (reference sequence). The CDR3 DNA reads as TGTGCCAGCAGAGGTTTCAACTATGGCTACACCTTC. This gives the protein CASRGFNYGYTF.

The V call is TRBV9, the J call TRBJ1-2; D remains ambiguous. V was trimmed by 5 bases and J by 2 bases, leaving 13 bases between them. In germline, CDR1 is SGDLS, CDR2 YYNGEE. The CDR3 has 14 residues. Here the CDR3 reads CASRGLEKNYGYTF. CDR3 nucleotides: TGTGCCAGCAGAGGTTTAGAGAAGAACTATGGCTACACCTTC.

The chain combines TRBV19 with TRBJ1-6, with D maybe TRBD1 (5 bases). Per the germline V gene, CDR1 is LNHDA and CDR2 is SQIVND (reference sequence). This CDR3 has 13 residues. V gave up 5 bases and J gave up 8 bases, with 10 bases separating them. CDR3 coding DNA: TGTGCCAGTAGTCAGGGTAGGGATTCACCCCTCCACTTT. It yields the protein CASSQGRDSPLHF.

The rearrangement joins TRBV25-1 to TRBJ1-2, with D possibly being TRBD1 (5 bases). The CDR3 spans 13 residues. Trimming cost V 6 bases and J 8 bases, with 16 bases left between them. Germline CDR1 MGHDK, CDR2 SYGVNS. The CDR3 coding sequence is TGTGCCAGCAGCGGGGGGGTAGGCATGGGCTACACCTTC. This encodes CASSGGVGMGYTF.

The chain recombines TRBV7-9 with TRBJ1-2; TRBD1 is a possible D gene (6 bases). This CDR3 has 17 residues. The V end was cut by 3 bases, the J end by 0 bases, with 17 bases between. Germline-derived CDR1 and CDR2 are SEHNR and FQNEAQ (reference sequence). The DNA for the CDR3 is TGTGCCAGCAGCTTCCCCCCCGGGACAACCGCTAACTATGGCTACACCTTC. Translated, it gives CASSFPPGTTANYGYTF.

The V gene is TRBV19, the J gene TRBJ1-5; 7 positions agree with TRBD1. In germline, CDR1 is LNHDA, CDR2 SQIVND (reference sequence). The CDR3 covers 14 residues. V dropped 6 bases and J dropped 4; count of bases not matched to a gene: 6. This chain's CDR3 is CASSRTGGNQPQHF. In DNA form, the CDR3 reads TGTGCCAGTAGCCGGACAGGAGGAAATCAGCCCCAGCATTTT.

The rearrangement links TRBV5-4 to TRBJ1-5; no clear D gene. CDR1 and CDR2 (germline): SGHNT, YYREEE (reference sequence). The CDR3 is 14 amino acids. Trimming shortened V by 2 bases and J by 0 bases, and 6 bases separated the two germline ends. CDR3 residues: CASSLTPSNQPQHF. Written as DNA, the CDR3 is TGTGCCAGCAGCTTAACGCCTAGCAATCAGCCCCAGCATTTT. Supplemented by reference TRBV5-4 and TRBJ1-5, the full variable domain reads ETGVTQSPTHLIKTRGQQVTLRCSSQSGHNTVSWYQQALGQGPQFIFQYYREEENGRGNFPPRFSGLQFPNYSSELNVNALELDDSALYLCASSLTPSNQPQHFGDGTRLSIL.

V and J are TRBV7-9 and TRBJ2-1; TRBD2 aligns across 11 bases. The CDR3 sequence is 16 residues long. Per germline, CDR1 SEHNR and CDR2 FQNEAQ (reference sequence). The V segment lost 5 bases and the J segment 5 bases; nucleotides outside the gene matches: 8. Written as DNA, the CDR3 is TGTGCCAGCAGCCAGCCCGGGACTAGCGGCCACAATGAGCAGTTCTTC. Translated, it gives CASSQPGTSGHNEQFF. The full variable domain, rest sourced from reference TRBV7-9 and TRBJ2-1, is DTGVSQNPRHKITKRGQNVTFRCDPISEHNRLYWYRQTLGQGPEFLTYFQNEAQLEKSRLLSDRFSAERPKGSFSTLEIQRTEQGDSAMYLCASSQPGTSGHNEQFFGPGTRLTVL.

The rearrangement joins TRBV4-1 to TRBJ1-2; the match to TRBD1 covers 11 bases. The CDR3 runs 15 residues. Trimming cost V 2 bases and J 4 bases; bases outside gene matches: 3. Germline V lookup: CDR1 MGHRA, CDR2 YSYEKL. The CDR3 region is CASSQRDRGTYGYTF. CDR3 nucleotide sequence: TGCGCCAGCAGCCAACGGGACAGGGGGACCTATGGCTACACCTTC.